Listed here is a single T cell receptor beta chain. This clone was found a few times. Its antigen specificity is not known. No base quality values were provided; no much bigger clone lies one nucleotide off. From the cysteine through the phenylalanine, the CDR3 covers 13 amino acids. The read is trimmed to its CDR3 DNA, 39 bases read in frame from base 1. Unmatched junction bases come to 7, with V trimmed by 7 bases and J by 7 bases. CDR1 and CDR2, looked up from the germline V gene, are MNHEY and SVGAGI. Using the deep immunoSEQ assay, multiplex PCR amplified TCR CDR3 regions from genomic DNA. Extracted genomic DNA from each cell subset was distributed evenly across all wells of several immunoSEQ 96-well plates, and each plate was treated as a replicate. For sorted subsets, 200 ng of genomic DNA, equivalent to around 29,000 T cell genomes, went into each replicate PCR. Purified libraries were quantified with a Qubit 3.0 fluorometer, sized on a Bioanalyzer 2100, and re-quantified with the KAPA Library Quantification kit. Every immunoSEQ 96-well plate was sequenced on a separate single-read 150-cycle Illumina NextSeq 550 flow cell. In the paper's pipeline: Because only junctional sequences without quality scores were contained in the immunoSEQ output, filtering matching that applied to full-length reads could not be performed. Sequences were annotated with PyIR, a Python wrapper for IgBLAST v1.9, and V/J genes and CDR3 were assigned using IMGT germline references. Reads were filtered out if the reads had weak V/J assignments (E-value above 1e-6), no CDR3, stop codons, out-of-frame junctions, or ambiguous translated residues. A V3J clonotype was defined by an identical inferred V gene, J gene, and CDR3 amino acid sequence. Percentage overlap between repertoires was computed as shared unique clonotypes divided by the size of the smaller repertoire. Three approaches were used to assess repertoire richness: RTK rarefaction, the Chao1 estimator, and Recon v2.1 estimates of unobserved clonotypes. Generation probabilities for all TCRbeta clonotypes obtained by the gDNA method from a handful of donors were computed using OLGA. TCRdb carries this immuneACCESS record with in-frame sequences only. Its versions omit some clonotypes, under half of them owing to an unresolved V gene in the studies checked, with the rest unexplained. The D gene and trimming were derived from the DNA, and the V and J assignments and clone size from that table. Within this sample are a few hundred thousand clones, with 50% to 80% of them counted one time only. The ten largest account for around 10% of the sample.

The donors were healthy, HIV-negative adults with no recently reported acute infections or vaccinations. Only Caucasian adults living in Nashville, Tennessee, USA were represented among the donors. CD4+ T cells were enriched by magnetic negative selection, after which naive cells were positively selected on CD45RA and the negative fraction was taken as the memory subset. After blood collection by leukapheresis, PBMCs were isolated using Ficoll-Histopaque density gradient centrifugation and then cryopreserved in the vapor phase of liquid nitrogen. Analytical flow cytometry was used to check the purity and quantity of every magnetically sorted T cell population. Genomic DNA was isolated from each sorted fraction and quantified by UV absorbance on a Nanodrop 2000c. This sample was taken from a study of shared clonotypes between healthy human individuals (dated by TCRdb to the early 2020s). About the investigation overall: A couple of women and a few men aged 18 to 49 years were included in the cohort. For each donor, CD4 naive and CD4 memory were each run on three plates, CD8 naive on two plates, and CD8 memory on one plate. To estimate repertoire size and how much clonotype sharing occurs between individuals, the study deeply sequenced the blood TCR repertoires of five healthy adults. Libraries were prepared and TCR repertoires were sequenced by different laboratories using diverse techniques, in order to increase sequencing depth and limit assay-specific biases. Leukapheresis yielded between about 0.94 and 8.9 billion PBMCs per donor. General study outcomes and caveats: Across a handful of donors, around 5% of naive CD4, more than 3% of naive CD8, around 2.1% of memory CD4, and 0.3% to 0.45% of memory CD8 clonotypes were shared. Pairwise subsampling indicated that sequencing depth was expected to affect the degree of clonotype sharing among donors. Clonotypes shared by all four sorted-subset donors showed higher generation probabilities than non-shared clonotypes. Naive subsets generally had larger estimated clonotype richness than memory subsets. Only blood was sampled, and tissue TCR repertoires likely differ from those in blood. Even with the large sequencing depth, rarefaction of the sorted-subset datasets indicated that sequencing was incomplete. The genetic and exposure-history diversity represented was limited by the small number of donors.

Recombination connected TRBV6-5 to TRBJ2-7, with 10 bases aligning to TRBD1. The receptor's source is a man aged 30 to 39 in good health. Sequenced material: memory CD4+ T cells sorted from blood. The cell subset or site label of this sample denotes: CD45RA-negative fraction. The CDR3 in this case is CASTRDRGGEQYF. The nucleotide sequence is given as TGTGCCAGCACCAGGGACAGGGGTGGGGAGCAGTACTTC.